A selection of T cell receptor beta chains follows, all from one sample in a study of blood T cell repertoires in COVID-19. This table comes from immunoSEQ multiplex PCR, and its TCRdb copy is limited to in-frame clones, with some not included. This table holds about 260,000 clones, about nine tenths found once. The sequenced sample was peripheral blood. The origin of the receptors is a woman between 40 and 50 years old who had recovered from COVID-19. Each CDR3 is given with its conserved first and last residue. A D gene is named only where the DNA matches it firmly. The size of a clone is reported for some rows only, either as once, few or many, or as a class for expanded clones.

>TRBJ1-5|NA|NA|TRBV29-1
CSAETDPNQPQHF
TGCAGCGCCGAGACAGACCCGAATCAGCCCCAGCATTTT
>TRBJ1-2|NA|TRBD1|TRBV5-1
CASSALGQGDGYTF
TGCGCCAGCAGCGCCCTGGGACAGGGAGATGGCTACACCTTC
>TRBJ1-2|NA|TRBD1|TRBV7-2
CASSSTGGGGYTF
TGTGCCAGCAGCTCAACAGGGGGCGGCGGCTACACCTTC
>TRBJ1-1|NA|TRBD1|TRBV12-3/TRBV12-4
CASSSMGQDEAFF
TGTGCCAGCAGTTCCATGGGACAGGATGAAGCTTTCTTT
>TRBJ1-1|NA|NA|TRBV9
CASSVVWTEGDTEAFF
TGTGCCAGCAGCGTCGTATGGACGGAAGGGGACACTGAAGCTTTCTTT
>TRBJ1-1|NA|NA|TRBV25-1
CASSDRGSTEAFF
TGTGCCAGCAGTGATCGGGGGAGCACTGAAGCTTTCTTT
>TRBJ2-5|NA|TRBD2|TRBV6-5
CASRTSGGARETQYF
TGTGCCAGCAGGACTAGCGGGGGGGCTCGAGAGACCCAGTACTTC
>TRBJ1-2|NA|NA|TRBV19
CATQGYGYTF
TGTGCCACCCAGGGCTATGGCTACACCTTC
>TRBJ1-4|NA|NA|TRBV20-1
CSASSKTNEKLFF
TGCAGTGCTAGTTCAAAAACTAATGAAAAACTGTTTTTT
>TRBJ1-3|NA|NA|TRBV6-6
CASSPPSGHDISASGNTIYF
TGTGCCAGCAGTCCGCCCTCGGGACACGATATATCCGCCTCTGGAAACACCATATATTTT
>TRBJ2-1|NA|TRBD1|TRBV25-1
CASSEPPGQALYNEQFF
TGTGCCAGCAGTGAGCCTCCCGGACAGGCGCTCTACAATGAGCAGTTCTTC
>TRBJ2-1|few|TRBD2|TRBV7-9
CASSQTSGGRKYNEQFF
TGTGCCAGCAGCCAGACTAGCGGGGGGCGAAAGTACAATGAGCAGTTCTTC
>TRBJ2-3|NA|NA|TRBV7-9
CASSTQGWNTDTQYF
TGTGCCAGCAGCACGCAGGGGTGGAACACAGATACGCAGTATTTT
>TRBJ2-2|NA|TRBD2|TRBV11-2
CASRKPGLTNRGGELFF
TGTGCCAGCAGAAAACCGGGACTAACGAACCGGGGCGGGGAGCTGTTTTTT
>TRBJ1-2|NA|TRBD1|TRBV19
CASTDGTGLPEGYGYTF
TGTGCCAGTACCGACGGGACAGGGCTTCCCGAGGGCTATGGCTACACCTTC
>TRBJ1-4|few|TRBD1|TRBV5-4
CASSLKTGTNEKLFF
TGTGCCAGCAGCCTGAAGACAGGGACTAATGAAAAACTGTTTTTT
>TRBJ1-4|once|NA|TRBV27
CASSFGANEKLFF
TGTGCCAGCAGTTTCGGAGCTAATGAAAAACTGTTTTTT
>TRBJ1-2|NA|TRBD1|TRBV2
CASSAGGTDYGYTF
TGTGCCAGCAGTGCGGGGGGGACAGACTATGGCTACACCTTC
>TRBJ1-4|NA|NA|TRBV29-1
CSELQGLGPKGNEKLFF
TGCAGCGAGTTACAGGGCCTCGGACCCAAAGGGAATGAAAAACTGTTTTTT
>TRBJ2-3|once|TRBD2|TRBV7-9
CASSLAVAGEEDTQYF
TGTGCCAGCAGCTTAGCGGTAGCGGGGGAGGAAGATACGCAGTATTTT
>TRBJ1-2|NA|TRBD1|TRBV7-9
CASSLFGQGYGYTF
TGTGCCAGCAGCTTATTTGGACAGGGGTATGGCTACACCTTC
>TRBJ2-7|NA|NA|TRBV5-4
CASSPYRGAVLYF
TGTGCCAGCAGCCCTTACCGGGGGGCTGTACTGTACTTC